A selection of T cell receptor beta chains follows, all from one sample in a study of cytomegalovirus exposure and HLA in healthy donors. Some clones are missing from TCRdb's copy, which holds only in-frame ones; the method was immunoSEQ multiplex PCR. The sample's table shows approximately 120,000 clones. The sample taken for sequencing was PBMCs. Every receptor here comes from a man aged 30-40 years in good health and CMV-seronegative. CDR3s include the opening cysteine and the closing phenylalanine or tryptophan.

>TRBJ2-1|TRBV4-2
CASSQDPTSGDYNEQFF
>TRBJ2-7|TRBV2
CASRREWGSYEQYF
>TRBJ2-1|TRBV6-4
CASSVETGVIGEQFF
>TRBJ1-3|TRBV7-9
CASSPGQGGNTIYF
>TRBJ2-5|TRBV7-9
CASRDTSSPQETQYF
>TRBJ2-5|TRBV29-1
CSVGQGETQYF
>TRBJ2-5|TRBV27
CASSLYGPGETQYF
>TRBJ1-3|TRBV18
CASSPLGRSSGNTIYF
>TRBJ2-7|TRBV28
CASRGQGALEQYF
>TRBJ1-6|TRBV13
CASSADRARNSPLHF
>TRBJ1-5|TRBV2
CASSVSSQPQHF
>TRBJ2-3|TRBV2
CASSRGPEVTQYF
>TRBJ2-1|TRBV7-3
CASSLIAGRYNEQFF
>TRBJ2-3|TRBV7-2
CASSLLSPGGSGDTQYF
>TRBJ1-4|TRBV30
CAWNNPGGKLFF
>TRBJ1-1|TRBV6-5
CASSYWAGDGEAFF
>TRBJ1-5|TRBV19
CASSRGGEYQPQHF
>TRBJ1-1|TRBV7-3
CASSPTGVRNTEAFF
>TRBJ2-4|TRBV2
CASSPAGNIQYF
>TRBJ2-3|TRBV7-6
CASSLALNSEQQYF
>TRBJ2-2|TRBV19
CASSAGLAGVPGELFF
>TRBJ1-1|TRBV11-2
CASSWGTGALNTEAFF